Listed below are T cell receptor beta chains from one sample, sequenced in a study of T cells in Graves' hyperthyroidism and ophthalmopathy. Via MiXCR, TCRdb re-called the multiplex PCR reads, giving one row per CDR3 protein. Among around 290,000 distinct CDR3 sequences listed, around 15% were seen once. Sequenced: blood. These receptors came from a woman in her fifties or sixties with Graves' ophthalmopathy. Each CDR3 is given with its conserved first and last residue. The order of the fields is clone size, CDR3 length, V gene, CDR3 protein. The size field is filled for only some rows; it gives once, few, many or a size class.

size: few; length: 14; V: TRBV6-2/TRBV6-3; CDR3: CASSPGQELAPLHF
size: once; length: 13; V: TRBV24-1; CDR3: CATSDGADYEQYF
size: NA; length: 13; V: TRBV24-1; CDR3: CASSHGPQETQYF
size: NA; length: 18; V: TRBV27; CDR3: CASSFRSGTAFPYNEQFF
size: many; length: 13; V: TRBV18; CDR3: CASSPGPQREQYF
size: NA; length: 18; V: TRBV28; CDR3: CASSQGTALAGIGNIQYF
size: NA; length: 20; V: TRBV11-2; CDR3: CASSLAGSRQMGCTKNIQYF
size: many; length: 13; V: TRBV30; CDR3: CAWSWLVTGELFF
size: many; length: 14; V: TRBV7-2; CDR3: CASSWAGTGGELFF
size: many; length: 16; V: TRBV11-3; CDR3: CASSLDGTLGTGELFF
size: many; length: 15; V: TRBV7-8; CDR3: CASSRSGVANEKLFF
size: many; length: 15; V: TRBV7-6; CDR3: CASSPMPGMNTEAFF
size: many; length: 21; V: TRBV7-3; CDR3: CASSFRGLKMDRLVCTGELFF
size: NA; length: 13; V: TRBV27; CDR3: CASSLYEGTEAFF
size: few; length: 16; V: TRBV3-1; CDR3: CASSQGLAGVSGELFF
size: NA; length: 15; V: TRBV20-1; CDR3: CSANPRGRRNEKLFF
size: few; length: 15; V: TRBV4-2; CDR3: CASSQWAQEMETQYF
size: NA; length: 15; V: TRBV5-4; CDR3: CASSSPVLAYNEQFF
size: many; length: 15; V: TRBV5-4; CDR3: CASSLENRGPYEQYF
size: NA; length: 14; V: TRBV11-2; CDR3: CASNLRQGIYEQYF
size: NA; length: 15; V: TRBV20-1; CDR3: CSARDLGRGYNEQFF
size: NA; length: 15; V: TRBV9; CDR3: CASSSSSGRYDEQYF
size: few; length: 17; V: TRBV7-9; CDR3: CASSPRGGKSGYNEQFF
size: many; length: 15; V: TRBV3-1; CDR3: CASSQDFGRVETQYF
size: few; length: 16; V: TRBV9; CDR3: CASSPGRSGTQETQYF
size: many; length: 15; V: TRBV20-1; CDR3: CSAVSGGQATDTQYF
size: many; length: 17; V: TRBV2; CDR3: CASSAYDRAGYTDTQYF
size: many; length: 14; V: TRBV6-5; CDR3: CASSYTRQSYEQYF
size: NA; length: 13; V: TRBV4-2; CDR3: CASSVSNTGELFF
size: many; length: 14; V: TRBV5-5; CDR3: CASSPVGRSYEQYF
size: many; length: 14; V: TRBV7-8; CDR3: CASTPARENTEAFF
size: many; length: 14; V: TRBV5-1; CDR3: CASSLAAGLEKLFF
size: few; length: 13; V: TRBV24-1; CDR3: CATSGTGGGGAFF
size: many; length: 12; V: TRBV7-2; CDR3: CASSPDSDEQYF
size: many; length: 14; V: TRBV2; CDR3: CASIRPGGANVLTF
size: many; length: 11; V: TRBV6-2/TRBV6-3; CDR3: CASSRKYEQYF
size: many; length: 12; V: TRBV12-3/TRBV12-4; CDR3: CASSLKQAGQYF
size: NA; length: 13; V: TRBV28; CDR3: CASNERGPTEAFF
size: many; length: 14; V: TRBV5-8; CDR3: CASTRRTGGYEQYF
size: many; length: 16; V: TRBV27; CDR3: CASSSPGTAPSYEQYF
size: NA; length: 15; V: TRBV5-1; CDR3: CASSPTWAGNTEAFF